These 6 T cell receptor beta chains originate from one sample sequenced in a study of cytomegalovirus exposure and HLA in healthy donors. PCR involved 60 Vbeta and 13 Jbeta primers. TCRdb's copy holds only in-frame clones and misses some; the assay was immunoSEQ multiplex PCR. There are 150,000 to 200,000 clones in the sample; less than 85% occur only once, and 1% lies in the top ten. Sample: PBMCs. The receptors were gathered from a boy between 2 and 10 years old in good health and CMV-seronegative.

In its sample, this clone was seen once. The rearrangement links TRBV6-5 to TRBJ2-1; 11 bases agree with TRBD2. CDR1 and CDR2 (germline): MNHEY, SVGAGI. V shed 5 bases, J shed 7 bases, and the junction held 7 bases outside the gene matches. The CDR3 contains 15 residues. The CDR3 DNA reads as TGTGCCAGCAGTCTCATAGCGGGAGGGCTGAATGAGCAGTTCTTC. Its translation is CASSLIAGGLNEQFF.

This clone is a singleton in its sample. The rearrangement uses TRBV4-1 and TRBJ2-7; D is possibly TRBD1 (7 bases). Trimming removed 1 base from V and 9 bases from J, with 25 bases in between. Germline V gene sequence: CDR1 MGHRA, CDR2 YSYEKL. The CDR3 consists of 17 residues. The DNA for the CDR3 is TGCGCCAGCAGCCAAGTGACCGGGAGACAGGGTCTTTTTACGCAGTACTTC. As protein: CASSQVTGRQGLFTQYF.

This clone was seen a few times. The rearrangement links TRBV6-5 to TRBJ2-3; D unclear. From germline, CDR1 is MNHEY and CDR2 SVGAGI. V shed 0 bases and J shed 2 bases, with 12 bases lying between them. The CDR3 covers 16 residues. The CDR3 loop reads CASSYSKWSVTDTQYF. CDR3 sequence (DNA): TGTGCCAGCAGTTACTCCAAGTGGAGTGTCACAGATACGCAGTATTTT.

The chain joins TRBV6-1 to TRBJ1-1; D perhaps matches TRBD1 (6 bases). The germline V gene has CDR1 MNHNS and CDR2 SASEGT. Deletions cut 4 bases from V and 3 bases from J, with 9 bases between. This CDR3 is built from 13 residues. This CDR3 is CASSVRQDTEAFF. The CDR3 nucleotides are TGTGCCAGCAGTGTACGACAGGACACTGAAGCTTTCTTT.

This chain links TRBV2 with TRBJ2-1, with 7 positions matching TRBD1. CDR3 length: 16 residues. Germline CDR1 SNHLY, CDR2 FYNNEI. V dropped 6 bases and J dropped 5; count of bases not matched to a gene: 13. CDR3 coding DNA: TGTGCCAGCAGCGGTAAGGGGGCCTATGGGGACAATGAGCAGTTCTTC. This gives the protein CASSGKGAYGDNEQFF.

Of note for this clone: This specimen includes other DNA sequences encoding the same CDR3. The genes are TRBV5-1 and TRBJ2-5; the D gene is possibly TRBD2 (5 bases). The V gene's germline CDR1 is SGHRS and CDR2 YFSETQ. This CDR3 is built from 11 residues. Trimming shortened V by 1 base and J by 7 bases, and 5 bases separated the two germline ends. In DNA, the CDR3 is TGCGCCAGCAGCTTGCGGGGGACCCAGTACTTC. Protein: CASSLRGTQYF.